Presented here are 21 T cell receptor beta chains from one specimen sequenced in a study of early T cells in non-severe SARS-CoV-2 infection. TCRdb used MiXCR to reprocess the 5' RACE reads, holding one entry per CDR3 protein. The data hold about 80,000 distinct CDR3 sequences, with 10% to 15% observed a single time. The material was whole blood, obtained at baseline. The receptors stem from an adult who was a healthcare worker with PCR-confirmed SARS-CoV-2 infection or an uninfected control (not recorded which). The donor label of this sample is uncertain.

The rearrangement joins TRBV9 to TRBJ2-2, with TRBD1 matching over 9 bases. Per the germline V gene, CDR1 is SGDLS and CDR2 is YYNGEE. V dropped 3 bases and J dropped 3; count of bases not matched to a gene: 6. This CDR3 spans 16 amino acids. CDR3 loop: CASSGPGTGYTGELFF. CDR3 bases: TGTGCCAGCAGCGGTCCCGGGACAGGGTACACCGGGGAGCTGTTTTTT.

The rearrangement uses TRBV5-4 and TRBJ2-1; D possibly corresponds to TRBD2 (5 bases). This CDR3 spans 14 amino acids. Trimming cost V 1 base and J 9 bases, with 14 bases left between them. CDR1 is SGHNT and CDR2 is YYREEE in the germline V gene (reference sequence). The DNA of the CDR3 is TGTGCCAGCAGCTTGTACTCGCGAGGAGGTGAGCAGTTCTTC. Protein product: CASSLYSRGGEQFF.

This clonotype was picked up a small number of times. This chain joins TRBV10-3 and TRBJ2-1; 7 bases align to TRBD1. The CDR3 has 17 amino acids. With V trimmed by 3 bases and J by 4 bases, 12 bases remained unmatched. Germline CDR1 and CDR2: ENHRY and SYGVKD. The CDR3 here is CAISDRDDRAPYNEQFF. For the CDR3, the DNA is TGTGCCATCAGTGACCGAGATGACAGGGCTCCTTACAATGAGCAGTTCTTC.

The chain employs TRBV9 and TRBJ2-5, with D uncertain. The CDR3 is 12 amino acids. Germline V gene sequence: CDR1 SGDLS, CDR2 YYNGEE. Trimming took 0 bases from V and 1 from J, leaving 1 base between them. The CDR3 here is CASSVGQETQYF. The CDR3, as DNA: TGTGCCAGCAGCGTAGGCCAAGAGACCCAGTACTTC.

This sequence joins TRBV7-6 and TRBJ2-5; D remains unclear. V lost 0 bases to trimming and J lost 1 base, with 9 bases between them. The germline V gene encodes CDR1 SGHVS and CDR2 FNYEAQ. The CDR3 length is 15 residues. This CDR3 is CASSLANAGQETQYF. CDR3 nucleotides: TGTGCCAGCAGCTTAGCTAACGCCGGCCAAGAGACCCAGTACTTC.

This clonotype occurred many times. The chain couples TRBV7-3 to TRBJ2-5; D perhaps matches TRBD1 (5 bases). Germline V CDR1 and CDR2: SGHTA, FQGTGA. This CDR3 has 14 amino acids. V shed 5 bases and J shed 5 bases, with 15 bases lying between them. CDR3 nucleotide sequence: TGTGCCAGCAGCCCAAGGACACCGGCTGAGACCCAGTACTTC. This codes for CASSPRTPAETQYF. Full variable domain (outside the CDR3, taken from reference TRBV7-3 and TRBJ2-5): GAGVSQTPSNKVTEKGKYVELRCDPISGHTALYWYRQSLGQGPEFLIYFQGTGAADDSGLPNDRFFAVRPEGSVSTLKIQRTERGDSAVYLCASSPRTPAETQYFGPGTRLLVL.

The V and J genes are TRBV6-4 and TRBJ1-3; D is uncertain. CDR3 length equals 12 residues. V lost 8 bases, J lost 8 bases, and 13 bases lay in between. The germline CDR1 and CDR2 sequences are MRHNA and SNTAGT. CDR3 protein: CASGSRGHTIYF. CDR3 nucleotide sequence: TGTGCCAGCGGGTCAAGAGGCCACACCATATATTTT.

J is TRBJ2-2 and V is TRBV4-1; the match to TRBD1 covers 9 bases. J lost 1 base, V lost 4 bases, and 7 bases had no gene match. The CDR3 is 17 amino acids. Germline values: CDR1 MGHRA, CDR2 YSYEKL. This CDR3 reads CASSLHRGPQNTGELFF. CDR3 bases: TGCGCCAGCAGCCTTCACAGGGGGCCCCAGAACACCGGGGAGCTGTTTTTT.

V is TRBV20-1 and J is TRBJ2-7; 9 bases line up with TRBD2. The germline V gene has CDR1 DFQATT and CDR2 SNEGSKA (reference sequence). The CDR3 spans 13 residues. With V trimmed by 3 bases and J by 3 bases, 3 bases remained unmatched. The CDR3 DNA reads TGCAGTGCTAGGGGACTAGCCCTCTACGAGCAGTACTTC. This codes for CSARGLALYEQYF.

The chain is built from TRBV7-6 and TRBJ2-1; the D is unclear. This CDR3 is 13 amino acids long. The V gene's germline CDR1 is SGHVS and CDR2 FNYEAQ. V lost 2 bases and J lost 7, with 9 bases in between. The CDR3 is CASSLLVQNEQFF. CDR3 coding DNA: TGTGCCAGCAGCTTACTAGTGCAGAATGAGCAGTTCTTC.

This clonotype was seen a handful of times. The chain employs TRBV12-3 or TRBV12-4 and TRBJ1-2; perhaps TRBD1 as D (5 bases). The CDR3 extends over 13 amino acids. The V gene lost 5 bases and the J gene lost 5 bases, with 12 bases spanning the gap. The CDR3 loop is CASSPTTEYGYTF. CDR3 coding DNA: TGTGCCAGCAGTCCCACGACAGAATATGGCTACACCTTC.

V gene TRBV19 combines with J gene TRBJ2-3, with TRBD2 identical over 12 bases. CDR1 and CDR2 from the germline V gene are LNHDA and SQIVND (reference sequence). V shed 7 bases, J shed 0 bases, and the junction held 2 bases outside the gene matches. This CDR3 is built from 15 residues. In DNA form, the CDR3 reads TGTGCCAGTACAGGACTAGCGGGAAGCACAGATACGCAGTATTTT. This encodes CASTGLAGSTDTQYF. The full variable domain, in which reference TRBV19 and TRBJ2-3 provide the parts outside the CDR3, is DGGITQSPKYLFRKEGQNVTLSCEQNLNHDAMYWYRQDPGQGLRLIYYSQIVNDFQKGDIAEGYSVSREKKESFPLTVTSAQKNPTAFYLCASTGLAGSTDTQYFGPGTRLTVL.

This sequence joins TRBV20-1 and TRBJ1-4, with unresolved D. The germline V gene encodes CDR1 DFQATT and CDR2 SNEGSKA (reference sequence). The CDR3 has 11 amino acids. CDR3 nucleotide sequence: TGCCTTGGGGAATCCGGTGAAAAACTGTTTTTT. Translation gives CLGESGEKLFF.

This clonotype was detected a few times. V is TRBV6-6 and J is TRBJ2-7; possible D gene TRBD1, 5 bases. Germline CDR1 and CDR2: MNHNY and SVGAGI (reference sequence). This CDR3 has 14 residues. V gave up 6 bases and J gave up 0 bases, with 12 bases separating them. CDR3 protein: CASSWTQSSYEQYF. CDR3 in DNA: TGTGCCAGCAGCTGGACACAGAGCTCCTACGAGCAGTACTTC.

This clonotype showed up just a few times. This chain joins TRBV7-8 and TRBJ2-7; no reliable D call. Germline CDR1 SGHVS, CDR2 FQNEAQ. The V end was cut by 3 bases, the J end by 0 bases, with 12 bases between. This CDR3 is built from 15 residues. The CDR3 region has the DNA TGTGCCAGCAGCTTCGAACAGTCGAGCTCCTACGAGCAGTACTTC. Its protein is CASSFEQSSSYEQYF.

This chain links TRBV29-1 with TRBJ1-2, with a possible D match to TRBD1 (5 bases). This CDR3 region has 13 residues. Trimming removed 7 bases at V and 8 bases at J, with 20 bases between. In germline, CDR1 is SQVTM, CDR2 ANQGSEA. CDR3 DNA: TGCAGCGCCGGGGACGGGGGTCGCCAAGGCTACACCTTC. Residues: CSAGDGGRQGYTF.

In this sample, this clonotype turned up many times. The gene calls are TRBV12-3 or TRBV12-4 and TRBJ2-1, with TRBD1 matching over 8 bases. V lost 4 bases to trimming and J lost 6 bases; unmatched junction nucleotides: 5. The length of the CDR3 is 14 residues. The DNA for the CDR3 is TGTGCCAGCAGTTCGAACAGGGGGACCAATGAGCAGTTCTTC. It specifies CASSSNRGTNEQFF.

There are many counts of this clonotype. V and J are TRBV29-1 and TRBJ2-3, with no clear D. This CDR3 has 14 residues. Trimming stripped 4 bases from V and 0 bases from J, with 11 bases between. Germline-derived CDR1 and CDR2 are SQVTM and ANQGSEA. The CDR3 DNA reads as TGCAGCGTTGCACTCAGAATTAGCACAGATACGCAGTATTTT. It encodes CSVALRISTDTQYF.

The rearrangement uses TRBV6-5 and TRBJ2-6, with D maybe TRBD2 (7 bases). The CDR3 has 15 amino acids. The germline V gene has CDR1 MNHEY and CDR2 SVGAGI. Trimming took off 8 bases at V and 4 bases at J, with 15 bases between the two ends. The CDR3 loop is CASRGATSGANVLTF. CDR3 sequence (DNA): TGTGCCAGCCGGGGGGCGACCTCAGGGGCCAACGTCCTGACTTTC.

This clonotype was found many times. J is TRBJ2-7 and V is TRBV15; D unclear. The CDR3 totals 15 residues. The V gene's germline CDR1 is LNHNV and CDR2 YYDKDF (reference sequence). V lost 1 base to trimming and J lost 2 bases, with 12 bases between them. The CDR3, as DNA: TGTGCCACCAGCAGAGTCCCCGTAGGTGCCTACGAGCAGTACTTC. Protein: CATSRVPVGAYEQYF.

The rearrangement joins TRBV5-1 to TRBJ2-3; D remains ambiguous. Trimming pared 3 bases from V and 4 bases from J, leaving 15 bases between. Germline V gene sequence: CDR1 SGHRS, CDR2 YFSETQ. The CDR3 loop spans 15 amino acids. CDR3 bases: TGCGCCAGCAGCTCCGTGAAACCTGTCGCAGATACGCAGTATTTT. Amino acids: CASSSVKPVADTQYF.